These 17 T cell receptor beta chains were all obtained from the same sample, sequenced in a study of graft-versus-host responses after intestinal transplantation. Libraries were prepared by immunoSEQ multiplex PCR; TCRdb keeps only in-frame clonotypes and omits some of them. Found here are about 92,000 clones, over 80% of them singletons; the top ten hold 5% to 6.5%. For these receptors, no antigen is known. The input for sequencing was unstimulated CD8+ T cells sorted from spleen or lymph node cells, taken before intestinal transplant. These receptors originate from a human donor who received an intestinal transplant.

The chain joins TRBV7-4 to TRBJ2-5; 7 bases are shared with TRBD2. CDR1 and CDR2 (germline): SGHVT, SQSDAQ. V shed 5 bases and J 4 bases; nucleotides not matched to a gene: 10. CDR3 size: 15 residues. CDR3 nucleotide sequence: TGTGCCAGCAGCCCCGGGCCTTGGGGGGGAGAGACCCAGTACTTC. Translation: CASSPGPWGGETQYF. The full variable domain, in which reference TRBV7-4 and TRBJ2-5 provide the parts outside the CDR3, is GAGVSQSPRYKVAKRGRDVALRCDSISGHVTLYWYRQTLGQGSEVLTYSQSDAQRDKSGRPSGRFSAERPERSVSTLKIQRTEQGDSAVYLCASSPGPWGGETQYFGPGTRLLVL.

The chain carries TRBV6-5 and TRBJ1-4; no clear D. CDR3 length: 14 amino acids. V was pared by 3 bases and J by 4 bases, with 9 bases between. Germline CDR1 is MNHEY and CDR2 is SVGAGI. The CDR3 sequence: CASSYSVVNEKLFF. The CDR3 nucleotides are TGTGCCAGCAGTTATTCCGTGGTTAATGAAAAACTGTTTTTT.

The chain carries TRBV11-2 and TRBJ2-1; D remains unclear. CDR3 length equals 13 residues. In germline, CDR1 is SGHAT, CDR2 FQNNGV. V dropped 5 bases and J dropped 6 bases, with 11 bases sitting between them. The CDR3 is CASSEGRGNEQFF. CDR3 bases: TGTGCCAGCAGCGAAGGACGTGGCAATGAGCAGTTCTTC.

The gene calls are TRBV30 and TRBJ2-3; 8 bases line up with TRBD2. Germline V lookup: CDR1 GTSNPN, CDR2 SVGIG (reference sequence). V trimming: 0 bases; J trimming: 3 bases; junction bases outside the gene matches: 5. CDR3 length: 15 amino acids. The CDR3 nucleotides are TGTGCCTGGAGTGTAATGGCGGGAGGAACAGATACGCAGTATTTT. Amino acids: CAWSVMAGGTDTQYF.

The gene calls are TRBV30 and TRBJ1-6; no firm D call. V was cut by 2 bases and J by 9 bases, with 17 bases left in between. Germline-derived CDR1 and CDR2 are GTSNPN and SVGIG (reference sequence). The CDR3 length is 15 residues. CDR3 protein: CAWSTGRTGGSPLHF. The CDR3 DNA sequence: TGTGCCTGGAGTACCGGGAGGACCGGAGGTTCACCCCTCCACTTT.

The chain links TRBV2 to TRBJ1-1, with a possible D match to TRBD1 (5 bases). The germline V and J ends were trimmed by 3 bases and 1 base, with 9 bases remaining between them. The CDR3 runs to 14 residues. CDR1 and CDR2 from the germline V gene are SNHLY and FYNNEI. CDR3 loop: CASSELQENTEAFF. CDR3 nucleotide sequence: TGTGCCAGCAGTGAGCTACAGGAGAACACTGAAGCTTTCTTT. Complete variable domain (other parts from reference TRBV2 and TRBJ1-1): EPEVTQTPSHQVTQMGQEVILRCVPISNHLYFYWYRQILGQKVEFLVSFYNNEISEKSEIFDDQFSVERPDGSNFTLKIRSTKLEDSAMYFCASSELQENTEAFFGQGTRLTVV.

The chain employs TRBV2 and TRBJ1-1, with 8 positions matching TRBD1. This CDR3 comprises 12 residues. CDR1 is SNHLY, CDR2 FYNNEI, per germline. V gave up 10 bases and J gave up 8 bases; unmatched junction bases: 9. CDR3 DNA: TGTGCCACCCCCTCGGACAGGGTCGAAGCTTTCTTT. It encodes CATPSDRVEAFF.

This chain links TRBV9 with TRBJ2-2, with no clear D. Deletions cut 9 bases from V and 1 base from J, with 19 bases between. Germline lookup yields CDR1 SGDLS and CDR2 YYNGEE. CDR3 length equals 16 residues. CDR3 residues: CATLTRDFENTGELFF. CDR3 sequence (DNA): TGTGCCACTCTTACAAGGGATTTCGAGAACACCGGGGAGCTGTTTTTT.

The CDR3: CASSQVGYNEQFF. The CDR3 nucleotides are TGTGCCAGCAGCCAAGTTGGGTACAATGAGCAGTTCTTC. V gene TRBV14 combines with J gene TRBJ2-1; D gene unclear. The CDR3 length is 13 residues. Trimming left V 1 base short and J 4 bases short, with 5 bases between. CDR1 SGHDN and CDR2 FVKESK come from the germline V gene.

This clone was observed a single time. The rearrangement uses TRBV7-9 and TRBJ2-7, with D possibly being TRBD1 (6 bases). Germline V gene sequence: CDR1 SEHNR, CDR2 FQNEAQ (reference sequence). This CDR3 spans 13 amino acids. V lost 2 bases and J 4 bases, leaving 9 bases between the germline ends. CDR3 coding DNA: TGTGCCAGCAGCTTATTGAGGGGGTACGAGCAGTACTTC. Amino acid sequence: CASSLLRGYEQYF.

J is TRBJ2-5 and V is TRBV7-2, with 7 nucleotides matching TRBD1. Germline CDR1 SGHTA, CDR2 FQGNSA. The CDR3 covers 16 residues. V was clipped by 1 base and J by 1 base; unmatched bases: 6. CDR3 nucleotide sequence: TGTGCCAGCAGCTTAGTAGGGGACAGCCTCCAAGAGACCCAGTACTTC. Translation gives CASSLVGDSLQETQYF. Supplemented by reference TRBV7-2 and TRBJ2-5, the full variable domain reads GAGVSQSPSNKVTEKGKDVELRCDPISGHTALYWYRQSLGQGLEFLIYFQGNSAPDKSGLPSDRFSAERTGGSVSTLTIQRTQQEDSAVYLCASSLVGDSLQETQYFGPGTRLLVL.

V is TRBV13 and J is TRBJ1-1; the D is unclear. CDR1 is PRHDT, CDR2 FYEKMQ, per germline (reference sequence). V shed 0 bases and J shed 11 bases, with 10 bases lying between them. This CDR3 comprises 12 residues. CDR3 coding DNA: TGTGCCAGCAGCTTAGGTCGTCGTGACGCTTTCTTT. This encodes CASSLGRRDAFF.

The V and J genes are TRBV7-9 and TRBJ2-5, with 9 bases lining up with TRBD1. The V segment lost 5 bases and the J segment 5 bases; nucleotides outside the gene matches: 9. The CDR3 extends over 15 amino acids. Germline-derived CDR1 and CDR2 are SEHNR and FQNEAQ (reference sequence). The CDR3 nucleotides read TGTGCCAGCAGCCGATGGGACAGGGATGCCGAGACCCAGTACTTC. This translates into CASSRWDRDAETQYF.

The chain employs TRBV13 and TRBJ2-1; 7 bases are a match to TRBD1. V shed 7 bases, J shed 3 bases, and the junction held 6 bases outside the gene matches. Germline V gene data show CDR1 as PRHDT and CDR2 as FYEKMQ (reference sequence). The CDR3 runs 14 residues. CDR3 coding DNA: TGTGCCAGCACCTGGGACAGAAACTACAATGAGCAGTTCTTC. Translated, it gives CASTWDRNYNEQFF.

The J gene is TRBJ2-1, the V gene TRBV9; D call uncertain. Deletions cut 4 bases from V and 10 bases from J, with 12 bases between. From germline, CDR1 is SGDLS and CDR2 YYNGEE. There are 12 residues in the CDR3. The CDR3 DNA sequence: TGTGCCAGCAGCAGGACGAGTTGGGAGCAGTTCTTC. Amino acids: CASSRTSWEQFF.

V gene TRBV5-6 combines with J gene TRBJ2-7; TRBD1 might be the D (6 bases). This CDR3 spans 15 amino acids. Between the trimmed V and J ends, which lost 3 bases and 0 bases, there was a span of 13 bases. CDR1 and CDR2 (germline): SGHDT, YYEEEE. The CDR3 loop reads CASSSRGRLSYEQYF. The CDR3 DNA is TGTGCCAGCAGCTCCAGGGGCCGCCTCTCCTACGAGCAGTACTTC.

The chain is built from TRBV4-1 and TRBJ2-7; TRBD1 matches at 9 bases. This CDR3 contains 14 residues. The V and J ends lost 4 bases and 5 bases, in that order; junction bases with no gene match: 6. Germline values: CDR1 MGHRA, CDR2 YSYEKL. This CDR3 reads CASSLQDRGNEQYF. In DNA, the CDR3 is TGCGCCAGCAGCCTCCAGGACAGGGGCAACGAGCAGTACTTC.